This note documents a single T cell receptor beta chain sequence. The antigen remains undetermined. These data come from a study of beta chain features in type 1 diabetes. The study's findings and limits: Among patients with Type 1 diabetes, TCRB CDR3s were moderately but significantly shorter in every one of the four CD4+ subsets.

This CDR3 has 15 amino acids. Germline V gene sequence: CDR1 KGHSH, CDR2 LQKENI. V lost 3 bases and J lost 14; bases outside the gene matches: 9. The authors reverse transcribed all of the isolated RNA, so sequencing captured expressed TCRB transcripts. Sequenced by immunoSEQ multiplex PCR; TCRdb stores in-frame clones only, minus some. The repertoire holds 350,000 to 400,000 clones, with about 12% as singletons. Sequencing used naive CD4+ T cells from blood. The clonotype originates from a woman in her late teens or twenties with type 1 diabetes. The rearrangement uses TRBV18 and TRBJ2-1; 14 positions match TRBD2. The CDR3 region has the DNA TGTGCCAGCTCACCTACGGGACTAGCGGGAGCCGGGGAGTTCTTC. Translating gives CASSPTGLAGAGEFF.